Listed below are T cell receptor beta chains from one sample, sequenced in a study of identical twins. TCRdb re-derived calls from the 5' RACE reads in MiXCR, one entry per CDR3 protein. The table has 350,000 to 500,000 distinct CDR3 sequences, approximately 17% seen once. The sample taken for sequencing was naive T cells sorted from blood. These TCRs come from a man aged 45-60 years in good health. Both conserved end residues are part of each CDR3. The D gene is left open where the match is weak. Where a row states a size, it is once, few, many or the class of an expanded clone; other rows omit it.

>TRBV7-6|-|TRBJ1-4|TRBD1
CASSSTGGGVGEKLFF
TGTGCCAGCAGCTCGACAGGGGGCGGTGTGGGTGAAAAACTGTTTTTT
>TRBV7-2|many|TRBJ2-5|-
CASSLATTGMKTQYF
TGTGCCAGCAGCTTAGCGACGACGGGGATGAAGACCCAGTACTTC
>TRBV20-1|many|TRBJ2-1|TRBD2
CSARGTSGGNEQFF
TGCAGTGCTAGAGGGACTAGCGGAGGTAATGAGCAGTTCTTC
>TRBV20-1|few|TRBJ1-5|TRBD1
CSARDPRTGSNQPQHF
TGCAGTGCTAGAGATCCCAGGACAGGCAGCAATCAGCCCCAGCATTTT
>TRBV7-8|many|TRBJ2-1|TRBD2
CASSPEVSGIEQFF
TGTGCCAGCAGCCCCGAGGTTAGCGGGATTGAGCAGTTCTTC
>TRBV5-1|-|TRBJ1-1|-
CASSLARVTNTEAFF
TGCGCCAGCAGCTTGGCCAGGGTGACGAACACTGAAGCTTTCTTT
>TRBV4-3|-|TRBJ2-1|-
CASSQDRAGNEQFF
TGCGCCAGCAGCCAAGATCGGGCTGGGAATGAGCAGTTCTTC
>TRBV7-2|many|TRBJ1-1|TRBD1
CASSPGQGAHTEAFF
TGTGCCAGCAGCCCCGGACAGGGGGCGCATACTGAAGCTTTCTTT
>TRBV20-1|-|TRBJ2-2|-
CSARDISTGELFF
TGCAGTGCTAGAGATATTTCGACCGGGGAGCTGTTTTTT
>TRBV27|many|TRBJ1-1|-
CASSLSDVGTEAFF
TGTGCCAGCAGTCTGTCAGATGTAGGCACTGAAGCTTTCTTT
>TRBV5-1|few|TRBJ2-1|TRBD2
CASSFSGDYNEQFF
TGCGCCAGCAGCTTTAGCGGGGACTACAATGAGCAGTTCTTC
>TRBV12-3/TRBV12-4|many|TRBJ2-1|-
CASSFERGNNEQFF
TGTGCCAGCAGTTTCGAAAGGGGGAACAATGAGCAGTTCTTC
>TRBV7-8|-|TRBJ2-1|TRBD2
CASTPRGRANEQFF
TGTGCCAGCACCCCCCGCGGGAGGGCCAATGAGCAGTTCTTC
>TRBV9|-|TRBJ2-3|-
CASSAWGDSTDTQYF
TGTGCCAGCAGCGCCTGGGGTGACAGCACAGATACGCAGTATTTT
>TRBV7-2|-|TRBJ2-7|-
CASSYTGTNNLEQYF
TGTGCCAGCAGCTATACCGGGACAAACAACCTCGAGCAGTACTTC
>TRBV20-1|few|TRBJ1-5|TRBD1
CSAGQGSSNQPQHF
TGCAGTGCAGGACAGGGGAGTAGCAATCAGCCCCAGCATTTT
>TRBV5-6|-|TRBJ1-5|-
CASSLLAGRGNQPQHF
TGTGCCAGCAGCTTGTTGGCAGGCCGGGGTAATCAGCCCCAGCATTTT
>TRBV7-2|-|TRBJ2-7|TRBD1
CASSSLDRDTYEQYF
TGTGCCAGCAGCTCACTCGACAGGGACACCTACGAGCAGTACTTC
>TRBV5-5|few|TRBJ2-5|-
CASSFAEETQYF
TGTGCCAGCAGCTTCGCAGAAGAGACCCAGTACTTC
>TRBV10-3|many|TRBJ2-7|-
CAISSGGEQYF
TGTGCCATCAGCTCCGGGGGCGAGCAGTACTTC
>TRBV6-1|-|TRBJ2-1|-
CASTPPGVPDNEQFF
TGTGCCAGCACCCCTCCGGGAGTCCCTGACAATGAGCAGTTCTTC
>TRBV29-1|many|TRBJ2-5|-
CSGRRDYQETQYF
TGCAGCGGACGCCGGGACTACCAAGAGACCCAGTACTTC
>TRBV9|-|TRBJ1-1|TRBD1
CASSVDNRGNTEAFF
TGTGCCAGCAGCGTAGACAACAGGGGGAATACTGAAGCTTTCTTT
>TRBV6-5|-|TRBJ2-7|TRBD1
CASSSPGQGLSYEQYF
TGTGCCAGCAGTTCCCCGGGACAGGGTTTATCCTACGAGCAGTACTTC